This is a list of T cell receptor beta chains from one sample in a study of blood T cells in healthy people across ages. TCRdb itself ran the 5' RACE reads through MiXCR, one entry per CDR3 protein. The sample includes approximately 850,000 distinct CDR3 sequences, approximately 44% of them seen just once. Sequencing was performed on blood. These receptor sequences come from a man in his sixties in good health. Each CDR3 is given with its conserved first and last residue. The order of the fields is J gene, D gene, V gene, clone size, CDR3 protein, CDR3 DNA. The D gene is left open where the match is weak. Only some rows state a clone size, as once, few, many or a class for expanded clones.

TRBJ1-3	TRBD1	TRBV7-2	.	CASSLVLGQSSGNTIYF	TGTGCCAGCAGCTTAGTTCTGGGACAGTCGTCCGGAAACACCATATATTTT
TRBJ1-1	.	TRBV3-1	.	CASSQSETEAFF	TGTGCCAGCAGCCAATCGGAGACTGAAGCTTTCTTT
TRBJ1-1	.	TRBV19	.	CASSTDRQRNTEAFF	TGTGCCAGTAGTACGGACCGACAGAGGAACACTGAAGCTTTCTTT
TRBJ2-7	TRBD1	TRBV5-1	.	CASSSGDRGGYEQYF	TGCGCCAGCAGCTCCGGCGACAGGGGAGGCTACGAGCAGTACTTC
TRBJ2-3	TRBD1	TRBV28	.	CASSVAGGGTDTQYF	TGTGCCAGCAGTGTTGCAGGGGGCGGCACAGATACGCAGTATTTT
TRBJ2-3	TRBD1	TRBV5-1	.	CASSPDRVGHTDTQYF	TGCGCCAGCAGCCCCGACAGGGTAGGACACACAGATACGCAGTATTTT
TRBJ1-5	.	TRBV6-1	.	CASSVGGGAGQPQHF	TGTGCCAGCAGTGTAGGGGGGGGCGCCGGGCAGCCCCAGCATTTT
TRBJ2-5	.	TRBV7-2	.	CASSLGTAGNEQYF	TGTGCCAGCAGCTTGGGGACAGCGGGCAATGAGCAGTACTTC
TRBJ2-7	.	TRBV19	.	CASSTKQLTSYNEQYF	TGTGCCAGTAGTACAAAGCAATTAACCTCCTACAATGAGCAGTACTTC
TRBJ2-5	.	TRBV30	.	CARGSGNEQYF	TGTGCTAGGGGGTCGGGCAATGAGCAGTACTTC
TRBJ2-5	.	TRBV6-1	.	CASSDAGVSNTQYF	TGTGCCAGCAGTGACGCAGGGGTCTCCAACACCCAGTACTTC
TRBJ2-5	.	TRBV2	.	CASRGSRETQYF	TGTGCCAGCAGAGGGAGCCGAGAGACCCAGTACTTC
TRBJ2-7	.	TRBV20-1	.	CGARDLKGNAYEQYF	TGCGGTGCTAGAGATCTGAAGGGGAACGCCTACGAGCAGTACTTC
TRBJ2-1	TRBD2	TRBV20-1	.	CSARVAGKGNEQFF	TGCAGTGCTAGAGTAGCGGGGAAAGGGAATGAGCAGTTCTTC
TRBJ2-1	.	TRBV12-3/TRBV12-4	.	CASKPPGIQGGTQFF	TGTGCCAGCAAGCCCCCGGGAATACAAGGGGGGACCCAGTTCTTC
TRBJ2-2	TRBD2	TRBV20-1	once	CSASPKRGNTGELFF	TGCAGTGCTAGCCCTAAGCGGGGGAACACCGGGGAGCTGTTTTTT
TRBJ2-5	TRBD2	TRBV20-1	few	CSARPTSGGSNEQYF	TGCAGTGCTAGACCTACTAGCGGGGGGTCCAATGAGCAGTACTTC
TRBJ2-4	TRBD1	TRBV3-1	.	CASSPNRGNIQYF	TGTGCCAGCAGCCCGAACAGGGGCAACATTCAGTACTTC
TRBJ2-7	.	TRBV20-1	few	CSARVSKAGINYEQYF	TGCAGTGCTAGAGTGTCGAAGGCAGGTATTAACTACGAGCAGTACTTC
TRBJ1-1	TRBD1	TRBV11-3	.	CASSLGGRDTEAFF	TGTGCCAGCAGCCTAGGGGGCAGAGACACTGAAGCTTTCTTT
TRBJ1-1	.	TRBV14	few	CASSYGEHTEAFF	TGTGCCAGCAGCTACGGGGAGCACACTGAAGCTTTCTTT
TRBJ2-7	TRBD1	TRBV20-1	few	CSASLLGGSPQYF	TGCAGTGCTAGCCTACTAGGGGGCAGCCCCCAGTACTTC
TRBJ1-2	.	TRBV27	many	CASSPQGIKHYGYTF	TGTGCCAGCAGTCCTCAGGGGATCAAGCACTATGGCTACACCTTC
TRBJ2-1	.	TRBV10-3	many	CAISKDAYNEQFF	TGTGCCATCAGTAAGGACGCCTACAATGAGCAGTTCTTC
TRBJ2-1	.	TRBV29-1	few	CSVGEDAYNEQFF	TGCAGCGTTGGAGAGGACGCCTACAATGAGCAGTTCTTC
TRBJ2-1	.	TRBV6-2/TRBV6-3	.	CASSYGASEQFF	TGTGCCAGCAGTTACGGGGCCAGTGAGCAGTTCTTC
TRBJ2-5	TRBD2	TRBV4-3	.	CASSQGLATLGEQYF	TGCGCCAGCAGCCAAGGACTAGCGACCTTGGGGGAGCAGTACTTC
TRBJ2-1	TRBD1	TRBV5-1	few	CASSLGDRELQFF	TGCGCCAGCAGCTTAGGGGACAGAGAATTGCAGTTCTTC
TRBJ1-6	.	TRBV6-5	.	CASTEGPSSYNSPPHF	TGTGCCAGCACAGAGGGGCCGAGCTCCTATAATTCACCCCCCCACTTT
TRBJ1-5	TRBD1	TRBV20-1	few	CSARERTGVNQPQHF	TGCAGTGCTAGAGAAAGGACAGGGGTAAATCAGCCCCAGCATTTT
TRBJ1-5	TRBD1	TRBV5-6	.	CASSSAGGLQPQHF	TGTGCCAGCAGCTCCGCAGGGGGCCTTCAGCCCCAGCATTTT
TRBJ1-6	.	TRBV20-1	.	CRARQEANSPLHF	TGCAGGGCTAGACAGGAGGCGAATTCACCCCTCCACTTT
TRBJ2-1	.	TRBV15	.	CATRTGSSYNEQFF	TGTGCCACCAGAACAGGGAGCTCCTACAATGAGCAGTTCTTC
TRBJ2-5	.	TRBV5-4	.	CASSLVEGSPGEETQYF	TGTGCCAGCAGCTTAGTGGAAGGCTCTCCAGGGGAAGAGACCCAGTACTTC
TRBJ2-5	.	TRBV18	.	CASSPDGPRHNEQYF	TGTGCCAGCTCACCGGACGGGCCTCGCCACAATGAGCAGTACTTC
TRBJ2-7	.	TRBV5-1	.	CASSLVDTSYEQYF	TGCGCCAGCAGCTTGGTCGACACGTCCTACGAGCAGTACTTC
TRBJ2-2	TRBD2	TRBV12-3/TRBV12-4	.	CASSFERGLHTGELFF	TGTGCCAGCAGTTTCGAGCGGGGCCTGCACACCGGGGAGCTGTTTTTT
TRBJ1-2	TRBD1	TRBV5-6	.	CASSLVTGNGYTF	TGTGCCAGCAGCTTGGTGACAGGGAATGGCTACACCTTC
TRBJ2-1	TRBD1	TRBV5-6	once	CASSFLSGDRGNEQFF	TGTGCCAGCAGCTTCCTTTCTGGGGACAGGGGCAATGAGCAGTTCTTC
TRBJ1-2	TRBD1	TRBV20-1	.	CSASRGKGDGYTF	TGCAGTGCTAGCAGGGGGAAGGGGGATGGCTACACCTTC
TRBJ1-2	.	TRBV30	.	CAWSAALANYGYTF	TGTGCCTGGAGTGCGGCATTGGCTAACTATGGCTACACCTTC
TRBJ2-3	.	TRBV29-1	many	CSAGQLRDTQYF	TGCAGCGCAGGACAGCTGAGAGATACGCAGTATTTT
TRBJ2-5	TRBD1	TRBV28	.	CASSFTGQGMRETQYF	TGTGCCAGCAGTTTCACGGGACAGGGCATGAGGGAGACCCAGTACTTC
TRBJ1-6	TRBD1	TRBV7-2	.	CASSLGRDRGDSPLHF	TGTGCCAGCAGCTTAGGGAGGGACAGGGGAGACTCACCCCTCCACTTT
TRBJ1-2	TRBD1	TRBV5-5	.	CASRPGQGSGGYTF	TGTGCCAGCAGGCCGGGACAGGGATCCGGTGGCTACACCTTC
TRBJ2-5	.	TRBV29-1	.	CSFHVGTETQYF	TGCAGCTTTCATGTGGGAACGGAGACCCAGTACTTC
TRBJ2-4	.	TRBV9	few	CASSLSPDRGGIQYF	TGTGCCAGCAGCCTCTCCCCTGACAGAGGTGGCATTCAGTACTTC
TRBJ2-7	TRBD1	TRBV4-1	.	CASRPIGTGVGEQYF	TGCGCCAGCAGACCGATTGGGACAGGGGTGGGCGAGCAGTACTTC
TRBJ2-2	.	TRBV20-1	once	CSASTKGTGELFF	TGCAGTGCTAGTACGAAGGGTACCGGGGAGCTGTTTTTT
TRBJ2-1	TRBD2	TRBV12-5	.	CASANSGGAYNEQFF	TGTGCTAGTGCCAATAGCGGGGGGGCCTACAATGAGCAGTTCTTC
TRBJ2-5	.	TRBV9	.	CASSMDVGDQETQYF	TGTGCCAGCAGCATGGATGTTGGGGACCAAGAGACCCAGTACTTC
TRBJ2-1	TRBD1	TRBV20-1	few	CSASDRVSENEQFF	TGCAGTGCTTCCGACAGGGTGTCAGAGAATGAGCAGTTCTTC
TRBJ2-3	.	TRBV29-1	.	CSVEDRGSTDTQYF	TGCAGCGTTGAAGATCGGGGCAGCACAGATACGCAGTATTTT
TRBJ2-7	TRBD1	TRBV7-2	.	CASSRTGTNEQYF	TGTGCCAGCTCCAGGACAGGGACCAACGAGCAGTACTTC
TRBJ2-4	.	TRBV29-1	.	CSVITGNIQYF	TGCAGCGTCATTACAGGGAACATTCAGTACTTC
TRBJ1-2	TRBD1	TRBV27	.	CASSLKHGTEYGYTF	TGTGCCAGCAGTTTAAAACACGGGACAGAATATGGCTACACCTTC
TRBJ2-4	.	TRBV3-1	once	CASSQLDGSVAENIQYF	TGTGCCAGCAGCCAACTTGACGGCAGCGTAGCCGAAAACATTCAGTACTTC
TRBJ2-6	TRBD1	TRBV7-2	few	CASSLETGSGANVLTF	TGTGCCAGCAGCTTGGAGACAGGGTCTGGGGCCAACGTCCTGACTTTC